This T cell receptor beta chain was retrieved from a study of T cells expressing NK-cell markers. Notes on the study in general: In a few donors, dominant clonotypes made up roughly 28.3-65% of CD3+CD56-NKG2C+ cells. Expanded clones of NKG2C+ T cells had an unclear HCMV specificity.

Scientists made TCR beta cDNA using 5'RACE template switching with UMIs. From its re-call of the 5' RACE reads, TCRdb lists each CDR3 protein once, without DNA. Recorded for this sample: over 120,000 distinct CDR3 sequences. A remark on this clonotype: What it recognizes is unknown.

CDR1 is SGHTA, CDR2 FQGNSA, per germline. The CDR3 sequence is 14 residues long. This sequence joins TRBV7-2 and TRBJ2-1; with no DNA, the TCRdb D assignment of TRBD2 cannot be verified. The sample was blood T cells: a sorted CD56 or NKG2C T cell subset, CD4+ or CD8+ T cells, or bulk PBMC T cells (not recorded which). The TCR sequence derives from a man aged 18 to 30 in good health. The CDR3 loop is CASSSGGLAGVQFF.